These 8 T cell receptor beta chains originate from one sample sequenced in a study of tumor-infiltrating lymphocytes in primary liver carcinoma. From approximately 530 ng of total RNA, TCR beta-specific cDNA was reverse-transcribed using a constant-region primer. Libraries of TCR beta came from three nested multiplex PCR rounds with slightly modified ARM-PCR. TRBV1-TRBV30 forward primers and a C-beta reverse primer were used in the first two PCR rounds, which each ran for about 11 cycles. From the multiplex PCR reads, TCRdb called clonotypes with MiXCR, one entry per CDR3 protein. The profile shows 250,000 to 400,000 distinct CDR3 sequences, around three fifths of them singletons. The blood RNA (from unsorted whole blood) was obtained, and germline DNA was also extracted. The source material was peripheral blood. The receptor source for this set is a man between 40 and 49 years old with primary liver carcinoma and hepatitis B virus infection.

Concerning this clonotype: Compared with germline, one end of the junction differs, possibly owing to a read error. The CDR3 DNA is TGTGCCGGCAGCCAAGATTTGGGGACTAGGAGCGGTACGCAGTATTTT. This translates into CAGSQDLGTRSGTQYF. The chain combines TRBV4-2 with TRBJ2-3; 8 nucleotides match TRBD2. The CDR3 spans 16 residues. Germline V lookup: CDR1 LGHNA, CDR2 YNFKEQ.

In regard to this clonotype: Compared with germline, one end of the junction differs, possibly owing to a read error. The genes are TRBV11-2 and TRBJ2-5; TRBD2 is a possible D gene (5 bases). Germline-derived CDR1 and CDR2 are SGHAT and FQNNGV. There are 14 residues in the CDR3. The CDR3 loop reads CASSLERSQETHYF. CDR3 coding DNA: TGTGCCAGCAGCTTGGAGCGGTCTCAAGAGACCCATTACTTC.

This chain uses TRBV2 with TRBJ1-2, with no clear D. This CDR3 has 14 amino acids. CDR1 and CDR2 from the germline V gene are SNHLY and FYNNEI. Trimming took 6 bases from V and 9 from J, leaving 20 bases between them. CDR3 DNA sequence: TGTGCCAGCAGCCCGATCTATTCGAGTGGTAGCTACACCTTC. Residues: CASSPIYSSGSYTF.

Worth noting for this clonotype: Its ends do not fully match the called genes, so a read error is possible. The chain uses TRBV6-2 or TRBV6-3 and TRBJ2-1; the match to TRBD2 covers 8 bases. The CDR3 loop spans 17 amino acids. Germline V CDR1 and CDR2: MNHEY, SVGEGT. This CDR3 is CDSSYVHGRALSNEQFF. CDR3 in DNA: TGTGACAGCAGTTACGTCCACGGGAGGGCCCTCAGCAATGAGCAGTTCTTC.

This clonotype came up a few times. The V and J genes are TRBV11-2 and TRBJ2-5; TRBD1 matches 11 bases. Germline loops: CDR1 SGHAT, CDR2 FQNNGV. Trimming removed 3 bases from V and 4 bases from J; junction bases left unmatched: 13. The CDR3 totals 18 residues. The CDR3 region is CASSFLAGGQGVVETQYF. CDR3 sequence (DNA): TGTGCCAGCAGCTTCTTGGCTGGGGGACAGGGGGTTGTAGAGACCCAGTACTTC.

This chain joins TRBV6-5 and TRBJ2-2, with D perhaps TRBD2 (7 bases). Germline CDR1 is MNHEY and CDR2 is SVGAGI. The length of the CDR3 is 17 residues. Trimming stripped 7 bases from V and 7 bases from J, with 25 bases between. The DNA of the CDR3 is TGTGCCAGCACCCCAAGACCCGGACGGGGGGCACACGGGGAGCTGTTTTTT. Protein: CASTPRPGRGAHGELFF.

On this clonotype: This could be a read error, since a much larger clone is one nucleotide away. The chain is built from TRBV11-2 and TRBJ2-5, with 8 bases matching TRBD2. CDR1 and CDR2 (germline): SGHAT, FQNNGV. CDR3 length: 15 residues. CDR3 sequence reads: CASSQAGVPREAQYF. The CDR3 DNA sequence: TGTGCCAGCAGCCAAGCGGGAGTCCCGAGAGAGGCCCAGTACTTC.

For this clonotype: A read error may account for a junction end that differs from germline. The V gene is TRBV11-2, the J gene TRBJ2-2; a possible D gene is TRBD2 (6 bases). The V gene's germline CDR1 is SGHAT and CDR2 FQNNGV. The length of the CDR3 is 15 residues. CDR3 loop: CVSGPRDLNTGELFF. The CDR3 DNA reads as TGTGTCAGCGGCCCCCGGGACTTAAACACCGGGGAGCTGTTTTTT.